Following are 9 T cell receptor beta chains from one sample sequenced in a study of cytomegalovirus exposure and HLA in healthy donors. Primers: 60 Vbeta forward and 13 Jbeta reverse. TCRdb keeps only in-frame clones here, not all; method: immunoSEQ multiplex PCR. This table holds about 130,000 clones, over 65% found once. The sequenced material came from PBMCs. The receptors were gathered from a middle-aged man in good health and CMV-seronegative.

This rearrangement joins TRBV5-4 to TRBJ2-3; D perhaps matches TRBD2 (5 bases). Germline-derived CDR1 and CDR2 are SGHNT and YYREEE (reference sequence). V lost 1 base and J lost 5, with 8 bases in between. The CDR3 is 13 amino acids. Here the CDR3 DNA reads TGTGCCAGCAGCTTGATGGGAGAAGATACGCAGTATTTT. This translates into CASSLMGEDTQYF.

The V and J genes are TRBV15 and TRBJ2-1, with 7 bases matching TRBD2. V dropped 2 bases and J dropped 4; count of bases not matched to a gene: 5. Germline lookup yields CDR1 LNHNV and CDR2 YYDKDF (reference sequence). The CDR3 covers 15 residues. The CDR3 DNA follows: TGTGCCACCAGCAGAAAAGCGGGAACATACAATGAGCAGTTCTTC. Its translation: CATSRKAGTYNEQFF. The complete variable domain, with remaining parts taken from reference TRBV15 and TRBJ2-1, reads DAMVIQNPRYQVTQFGKPVTLSCSQTLNHNVMYWYQQKSSQAPKLLFHYYDKDFNNEADTPDNFQSRRPNTSFCFLDIRSPGLGDTAMYLCATSRKAGTYNEQFFGPGTRLTVL.

The chain recombines TRBV9 with TRBJ2-3; a weak D match, TRBD1 (5 bases). This CDR3 contains 17 residues. Trimming left V 3 bases short and J 1 base short, with 18 bases between. In germline, CDR1 is SGDLS, CDR2 YYNGEE. The CDR3 sequence: CASSADVGPAGTDTQYF. DNA of the CDR3: TGTGCCAGCAGCGCCGATGTGGGGCCGGCGGGCACAGATACGCAGTATTTT.

The V call is TRBV29-1, the J call TRBJ2-1; TRBD2 agrees at 11 bases. There are 17 residues in the CDR3. Germline V gives CDR1 SQVTM, CDR2 ANQGSEA. J lost 5 bases, V lost 5 bases, and 14 bases had no gene match. The CDR3 region has the DNA TGCAGCGTTCTGGACAGGGCCAAACTAGCGGGAGACAATGAGCAGTTCTTC. It is translated as CSVLDRAKLAGDNEQFF.

The V call is TRBV9, the J call TRBJ1-1; a weak D match, TRBD1 (6 bases). The CDR3 loop spans 12 amino acids. The germline V gene has CDR1 SGDLS and CDR2 YYNGEE. The CDR3 DNA is TGTGCTGAGCAGGACAGAAGGACTGAAGCTTTCTTT. Translated: CAEQDRRTEAFF.

The V gene is TRBV2, the J gene TRBJ1-4; TRBD1 might be the D (5 bases). There are 15 residues in the CDR3. Trimming shortened V by 9 bases and J by 5 bases, and 19 bases separated the two germline ends. The germline gives CDR1 SNHLY, CDR2 FYNNEI. The CDR3 protein is CASLPEGTTNEKLFF. CDR3 DNA: TGTGCCAGTTTACCCGAAGGGACTACGAATGAAAAACTGTTTTTT.

This clone was observed a single time. This chain joins TRBV2 and TRBJ2-1, with 9 bases that match TRBD2. The CDR3 contains 16 residues. Germline assignment: CDR1 SNHLY and CDR2 FYNNEI. The trim removed 2 bases at V and 6 bases at J, leaving 8 bases unmatched. The CDR3 nucleotides are TGTGCCAGCAGTGAACGGCTGGCGGGAGGGGTCAATGAGCAGTTCTTC. It encodes CASSERLAGGVNEQFF.

The chain carries TRBV28 and TRBJ2-1, with 7 nucleotides matching TRBD2. The CDR3 covers 14 residues. J was trimmed by 8 bases and V by 5 bases; bases with no gene match: 9. CDR1 and CDR2 (germline): MDHEN, SYDVKM. The CDR3 reads CASSGAGEGDEQFF. In nucleotides, the CDR3 is TGTGCCAGCAGTGGGGCGGGAGAGGGAGATGAGCAGTTCTTC.

The chain joins TRBV30 to TRBJ1-3; no firm D call. The ends were cut back, 2 bases at V and 4 bases at J, with 9 bases in the middle. Germline V gene lookup returns CDR1 GTSNPN and CDR2 SVGIG (reference sequence). This CDR3 contains 13 residues. This CDR3 reads CAWSSQLGNTIYF. CDR3 sequence (DNA): TGTGCCTGGAGTTCACAGTTAGGAAACACCATATATTTT.